Below, one T cell receptor (beta chain) is given with its context. Using immunoSEQ multiplex PCR, the repertoire was profiled, and TCRdb retains in-frame clones only, with some absent. The table lists about 47,000 clones, around four fifths of them singletons, with under 30% in the top ten. This sample was included in a study of OX40 agonist ivuxolimab in advanced cancers. The CDR3 length is 12 residues. Germline V lookup: CDR1 MNHEY, CDR2 SVGAGI. V lost 5 bases, J lost 5 bases, and 10 bases lay in between. Patients who had autoimmune disease history or got systemic immunosuppression were left out. The study sampled blood at baseline, cycle 4 day 1, and cycle 7 day 1.

The receptor was isolated from an adult with an advanced solid tumor such as melanoma, head and neck, liver or kidney cancer. The chain has TRBV6-5 and TRBJ2-7, with D perhaps TRBD1 (5 bases). Sequenced here: CD4+ or CD8+ T cells sorted from blood, sampled in a trial of the OX40 agonist ivuxolimab. The CDR3 bases are TGTGCCAGCAGTAATGACAGAAACGAGCAGTACTTC. It yields the protein CASSNDRNEQYF.